The source of this T cell receptor beta chain is a study of blood T cells in healthy people across ages. V was clipped by 6 bases and J by 0 bases; unmatched bases: 4. CDR1 is SGHTA, CDR2 FQGNSA, per germline. The CDR3 extends over 15 amino acids. Points from the study as a whole: Observed TCR beta diversity per million T cells went down as age went up. This fall followed a roughly linear course with age. Donor CMV status, an unknown factor, possibly confounded changes in expanded clonotypes.

Concerning this clonotype: What it recognizes is unknown.

Primed by a sample-barcoded 5' primer and a J-beta primer mix, a second PCR proceeded for 7 to 11 cycles. In TCRdb, the 5' RACE reads were re-called with MiXCR into one record per CDR3 protein. The sample consists of about 680,000 distinct CDR3 sequences, approximately 50% of them appearing once. Sequencing input: blood. The chain employs TRBV7-2 and TRBJ1-5; TRBD1 matches at 8 bases. This TCR came from a woman aged 60-70 years in good health. In DNA, the CDR3 is TGTGCCAGCAGGATGACAGGGGATAGCAATCAGCCCCAGCATTTT. Protein product: CASRMTGDSNQPQHF.